The 11 T cell receptor beta chains listed next were all sequenced from one sample in a study of patients and donors after allogeneic stem cell transplantation (dated by TCRdb to 2020 to 2021). Receptor amplification or capture employed RT-PCR. These reads were obtained on a NextSeq 550. TCRdb ran its own pipeline on the public reads, namely fastp trimming at Q25 and MiXCR clone calling, and kept in-frame beta chains. Rows are combined by CDR3 protein, so each entry shows the most common genes and DNA. The sample table holds about 74,000 distinct CDR3 sequences, of which about 26% were seen once. The ten largest account for about a quarter of the sample. Sequenced sample: blood, either unsorted or a sorted T cell fraction (not recorded which). The receptors derive from a human donor who was either an allogeneic HSCT recipient or a stem cell or donor lymphocyte infusion donor (not recorded which). It is not recorded whose cells these are; they may come from a transplant donor.

The CDR3 DNA sequence: TGTGCCAGCAGTTCAAGACTAGCGGGGATACTCACAGATACGCAGTATTTT. This translates into CASSSRLAGILTDTQYF. The chain joins TRBV12-3 or TRBV12-4 to TRBJ2-3; 11 bases are a match to TRBD2. V lost 4 bases and J lost 2; bases outside the gene matches: 8. The CDR3 contains 17 residues.

V usage is TRBV29-1 and J usage is TRBJ2-2; D is unclear. CDR1 is SQVTM and CDR2 is ANQGSEA in the germline V gene. With 2 bases removed from V and 1 base from J, the gap between germline ends came to 8 bases. This CDR3 comprises 14 residues. As DNA, the CDR3 is TGCAGCGTTGAAAAGGCAGGGAACACCGGGGAGCTGTTTTTT. This codes for CSVEKAGNTGELFF.

The V call is TRBV19, the J call TRBJ1-1; perhaps TRBD1 as D (5 bases). Between the trimmed V and J ends, which lost 5 bases and 5 bases, there was a span of 18 bases. The CDR3 sequence is 15 residues long. Germline V gene lookup returns CDR1 LNHDA and CDR2 SQIVND (reference sequence). The CDR3 here is CASSWEGILGTEAFF. The CDR3 nucleotides read TGTGCCAGTAGTTGGGAGGGGATCCTGGGGACTGAAGCTTTCTTT. Full variable domain (remainder filled in from reference TRBV19 and TRBJ1-1): DGGITQSPKYLFRKEGQNVTLSCEQNLNHDAMYWYRQDPGQGLRLIYYSQIVNDFQKGDIAEGYSVSREKKESFPLTVTSAQKNPTAFYLCASSWEGILGTEAFFGQGTRLTVV.

The V gene is TRBV6-6, the J gene TRBJ2-1, with TRBD2 matching over 13 bases. CDR1 MNHNY and CDR2 SVGAGI come from the germline V gene (reference sequence). The CDR3 sequence is 17 residues long. V was pared by 2 bases and J by 4 bases, with 5 bases of the junction left unmatched. CDR3 nucleotide sequence: TGTGCCAGCAGTTACACGACTAGCGGGGGGCCATACAATGAGCAGTTCTTC. Protein product: CASSYTTSGGPYNEQFF.

This clonotype was observed a handful of times. The chain joins TRBV7-7 to TRBJ2-3; a weak D match, TRBD1 (6 bases). Germline loops: CDR1 SSHAT, CDR2 FNYEAQ (reference sequence). Trimming left V 2 bases short and J 0 bases short, with 9 bases between. The CDR3 runs to 15 residues. The CDR3 reads CASSLSDRSTDTQYF. The CDR3 coding sequence is TGTGCCAGCAGCTTAAGTGACAGGAGCACAGATACGCAGTATTTT.

The rearrangement joins TRBV5-1 to TRBJ1-1; D is unresolved. Germline CDR1 reads SGHRS; CDR2 reads YFSETQ. The length of the CDR3 is 14 residues. Between the trimmed V and J ends, which lost 6 bases and 0 bases, there was a span of 12 bases. The CDR3 region has the DNA TGCGCCAGCAAATTATCTTTTATGAACACTGAAGCTTTCTTT. Protein product: CASKLSFMNTEAFF. The whole variable domain, filled in from reference TRBV5-1 and TRBJ1-1, reads KAGVTQTPRYLIKTRGQQVTLSCSPISGHRSVSWYQQTPGQGLQFLFEYFSETQRNKGNFPGRFSGRQFSNSRSEMNVSTLELGDSALYLCASKLSFMNTEAFFGQGTRLTVV.

V and J are TRBV6-2 or TRBV6-3 and TRBJ1-1, with a possible D match to TRBD1 (5 bases). The V gene lost 2 bases and the J gene lost 1 base, with 8 bases spanning the gap. The germline gives CDR1 MNHEY, CDR2 SVGEGT. There are 14 residues in the CDR3. The CDR3 loop reads CASSYPTGNTEAFF. The CDR3 DNA follows: TGTGCCAGCAGTTACCCAACAGGGAACACTGAAGCTTTCTTT.

This clonotype occurred many times. The rearrangement uses TRBV7-2 and TRBJ1-6, with 9 positions matching TRBD1. This CDR3 is 15 amino acids long. V lost 5 bases, J lost 5 bases, and 4 bases stayed unmatched. CDR1 is SGHTA, CDR2 FQGNSA, per germline. CDR3 sequence: CASSLDRGDNSPLHF. Written as DNA, the CDR3 is TGTGCCAGCAGCCTAGACAGGGGGGATAATTCACCCCTCCACTTT.

This clonotype was found a few times. This CDR3 reads CASSFDRGVSEKLFF. Here the CDR3 DNA reads TGTGCCAGCAGTTTCGACAGGGGGGTCAGTGAAAAACTGTTTTTT. The chain joins TRBV12-3 or TRBV12-4 to TRBJ1-4; TRBD1 aligns across 9 bases. The trim removed 3 bases at V and 7 bases at J, leaving 6 bases unmatched. The CDR3 has 15 residues.

This clonotype was counted once. The conserved phenylalanine or tryptophan is not found at the CDR3 terminus, so this likely reflects a read error. The rearrangement uses TRBV3-1 and TRBJ2-3; D perhaps matches TRBD2 (6 bases). Germline loops: CDR1 LGHDT, CDR2 YNNKEL (reference sequence). Deletions cut 3 bases from V and 8 bases from J, with 27 bases between. CDR3 length: 18 amino acids. CDR3 in DNA: TGTGCCAGCAGCCACCAGCGGGCGGCACAGTCGGACCTCCTTACGCAGTATTCT. Translation: CASSHQRAAQSDLLTQYS.

The V call is TRBV9, the J call TRBJ2-1; 9 bases are shared with TRBD2. Germline-derived CDR1 and CDR2 are SGDLS and YYNGEE. There are 16 residues in the CDR3. V shed 3 bases, J shed 4 bases, and the junction held 8 bases outside the gene matches. The CDR3 DNA reads as TGTGCCAGCAGCGGTCGAGCGGGAGGCCTTTACAATGAGCAGTTCTTC. It yields the protein CASSGRAGGLYNEQFF.